A single sample is the source of the 6 T cell receptor beta chains below, sequenced in a study of T cells in Graves' hyperthyroidism and ophthalmopathy. Using RNA transcripts as the source, TCR beta CDR3 regions were amplified. TCR CDR3 regions were first amplified by RT-PCR with HTBI primers. In TCRdb, the multiplex PCR reads were re-called with MiXCR into one record per CDR3 protein. The data show around 690,000 distinct CDR3 sequences, 15% to 20% seen once. Sequencing was carried out using blood. These receptors came from a man aged 45-65 years with Graves' hyperthyroidism.

This clonotype showed up many times. The chain employs TRBV10-2 and TRBJ2-7; 8 nucleotides line up with TRBD1. The CDR3 has 14 residues. Germline V lookup: CDR1 WSHSY, CDR2 SAAADI. Trimming removed 3 bases from V and 5 bases from J; junction bases left unmatched: 6. CDR3: CASSDAQGAHEQYF. CDR3 nucleotides: TGCGCCAGCAGTGACGCGCAGGGGGCCCACGAGCAGTACTTC.

As regards this clonotype: It may be a read error: a sequence one base away is much more abundant. CDR3: CASSPANQPQHF. The CDR3 nucleotides are TGTGCCAGCAGCCCTGCCAATCAGCCCCAGCATTTT. The gene calls are TRBV7-2 and TRBJ1-5; D is ambiguous. V was cut by 5 bases and J by 3 bases, with 5 bases left in between. The CDR3 is 12 amino acids. From germline, CDR1 is SGHTA and CDR2 FQGNSA.

This clonotype was detected ten times or more. The chain links TRBV28 to TRBJ2-7; possible D gene TRBD1, 5 bases. The CDR3 has 14 residues. The ends were cut back, 6 bases at V and 2 bases at J, with 14 bases in the middle. CDR1 and CDR2 (germline): MDHEN, SYDVKM. DNA of the CDR3: TGTGCCAGCAGAACACCGACAGAAACCTACGAGCAGTACTTC. This encodes CASRTPTETYEQYF. Together with reference TRBV28 and TRBJ2-7, the CDR3 gives the full variable domain: DVKVTQSSRYLVKRTGEKVFLECVQDMDHENMFWYRQDPGLGLRLIYFSYDVKMKEKGDIPEGYSVSREKKERFSLILESASTNQTSMYLCASRTPTETYEQYFGPGTRLTVT.

The chain links TRBV11-2 to TRBJ2-7; a weak D match, TRBD2 (6 bases). The V end was cut by 4 bases, the J end by 2 bases, with 15 bases between. Per the germline V gene, CDR1 is SGHAT and CDR2 is FQNNGV. The CDR3 has 15 amino acids. CDR3 sequence reads: CASSSIGRRTYEQYF. As DNA, the CDR3 is TGTGCCAGCAGCTCTATCGGGAGAAGGACCTACGAGCAGTACTTC.

A few counts support this clonotype. This sequence joins TRBV6-2 or TRBV6-3 and TRBJ2-5; 8 nucleotides align to TRBD1. V shed 3 bases and J 4 bases; nucleotides not matched to a gene: 4. Germline CDR1 MNHEY, CDR2 SVGEGT. The CDR3 extends over 14 amino acids. This CDR3 reads CASSYTGGGETQYF. The CDR3 DNA sequence: TGTGCCAGCAGTTATACAGGGGGAGGAGAGACCCAGTACTTC.

This clonotype was seen a handful of times. V and J are TRBV2 and TRBJ1-2, with 9 bases fitting TRBD1. The CDR3 has 13 residues. V lost 7 bases, J lost 3 bases, and 3 bases stayed unmatched. Germline-derived CDR1 and CDR2 are SNHLY and FYNNEI. CDR3 nucleotide sequence: TGTGCCAGCAATTGGGACAGGGACTATGGCTACACCTTC. Its translation is CASNWDRDYGYTF.